A single sample gave rise to the 5 T cell receptor beta chains below, sequenced in a study of T-cell memory formation after mild COVID-19. MiXCR was run by TCRdb on the 5' RACE reads, yielding one entry per CDR3 protein. The sample has about 360,000 distinct CDR3 sequences, around 15% seen once. Material for sequencing was PBMCs or a T cell subset sorted from them (not recorded which). These receptors were obtained from a man between 18 and 29 years old who had mild COVID-19 (a few samples of this study predate the infection). Cell type and time point are not known.

The rearrangement uses TRBV28 and TRBJ2-6, with TRBD1 matching over 8 bases. The CDR3 length is 17 residues. V was clipped by 11 bases and J by 4 bases; unmatched bases: 16. CDR1 and CDR2 (germline): MDHEN, SYDVKM. Here the CDR3 DNA reads TGTGCCGGGTCCGGGACAGGCTCCCCTCTGGGGGCCAACGTCCTGACTTTC. Encoded protein: CAGSGTGSPLGANVLTF.

The sample holds many counts of this clonotype. The chain is built from TRBV27 and TRBJ2-7; 7 positions match TRBD2. V shed 6 bases and J 2 bases; nucleotides not matched to a gene: 7. This CDR3 contains 14 residues. The V gene's germline CDR1 is MNHEY and CDR2 SMNVEV (reference sequence). The CDR3 DNA reads TGTGCCAGCAGCTCAGTAGCGGGTACCTACGAGCAGTACTTC. The encoded protein is CASSSVAGTYEQYF.

This clonotype showed up just a few times. CDR3 region: CASSQRLGYEQYV. For the CDR3, the DNA is TGCGCCAGCAGCCAACGGTTGGGGTACGAGCAGTACGTC. The chain uses TRBV4-1 and TRBJ2-7; no definite D call. The germline V and J ends were trimmed by 2 bases and 4 bases, with 9 bases remaining between them. The CDR3 runs to 13 residues. Germline assignment: CDR1 MGHRA and CDR2 YSYEKL.

This rearrangement joins TRBV12-3 or TRBV12-4 to TRBJ1-2; a weak D match, TRBD1 (6 bases). Trimming shortened V by 6 bases and J by 7 bases, and 18 bases separated the two germline ends. The CDR3 runs to 14 residues. CDR3 DNA sequence: TGTGCCAGCAGCACCTTCAGGGGTCTATTTGGCTACACCTTC. This sequence encodes CASSTFRGLFGYTF.

This clonotype appeared a few times. The chain couples TRBV6-5 to TRBJ1-6; no reliable D call. This CDR3 spans 16 amino acids. CDR1 and CDR2 from the germline V gene are MNHEY and SVGAGI. V lost 1 base and J 0 bases, leaving 7 bases between the germline ends. This CDR3 reads CASSYLGSSYNSPLHF. The CDR3 coding sequence is TGTGCCAGCAGTTACTTGGGGAGCTCCTATAATTCACCCCTCCACTTT.